What follows is one TCR beta chain and its context. Its antigen is unknown. The data derive from a study of T cell responses to AZD1222 COVID-19 vaccine. Broader study findings: Among AZD1222 vaccinees, only six or seven were seropositive at baseline. It should be noted that donors were predominantly white British and more often female, and clonal diversity was possibly underestimated.

Profiled with immunoSEQ multiplex PCR; TCRdb holds only in-frame clones, not every one. Seen here are approximately 110,000 clones, approximately 87% observed once, and the top ten hold roughly 4.4%. The germline V and J ends were trimmed by 4 bases and 0 bases, with 13 bases remaining between them. This CDR3 is built from 15 residues. Germline values: CDR1 LNHDA, CDR2 SQIVND (reference sequence). The source is an adult who received the AZD1222 COVID-19 vaccine. The rearrangement uses TRBV19 and TRBJ2-7, with unresolved D. The sequencing here drew on peripheral blood, taken 28 days after the second AZD1222 dose. The CDR3 nucleotides are TGTGCCAGTAGTACCACCGACCCCGCCTCCTACGAGCAGTACTTC. Protein sequence: CASSTTDPASYEQYF.